The clone carrying this T cell receptor beta chain was seen ten or more times. Its antigen is still unknown. V dropped 5 bases and J dropped 5; count of bases not matched to a gene: 7. This CDR3 is built from 14 residues. The germline gives CDR1 MGHRA, CDR2 YSYEKL. This sample was included in a study of T-cell memory formation after mild COVID-19. Researchers used 5'RACE with constant-segment primers to make TCR alpha and TCR beta cDNA libraries that carry sample barcodes and UMIs. TCRdb used MiXCR to reprocess the 5' RACE reads, holding one entry per CDR3 protein. The top ten hold 21% of the sample, which has under 450,000 distinct CDR3 sequences, 20% to 25% seen once. General study results and limits: A second wave of clones peaked on day 37, and their SARS-CoV-2 specificity went unconfirmed.

The source material was PBMCs or a T cell subset sorted from them (not recorded which). The TCR comes from a young man who had mild COVID-19 (a few samples of this study predate the infection). Cell type and time point are not known. This chain connects TRBV4-1 to TRBJ2-3; TRBD2 matches 7 bases. CDR3 in DNA: TGCGCCAGCAGCGCAAGCGGGGTAGGAGATACGCAGTATTTT. Translated, it gives CASSASGVGDTQYF.